This entry concerns a single TCR beta chain. This record comes from a study of control samples from healthy donors and cancer patients. TCRdb's table, derived via immunoSEQ multiplex PCR, lists solely in-frame clones and lacks some. The sample carries approximately 150,000 clones, 75% to 95% recorded once. Germline CDR1 SGHTA, CDR2 FQGTGA. The CDR3 is 15 residues long. V was clipped by 6 bases and J by 4 bases, with 13 bases between them. The sample consisted of blood. The TCR originated in a woman aged 40 to 49 in good health. The chain carries TRBV7-3 and TRBJ2-6; perhaps TRBD1 as D (5 bases). CDR3 amino acids: CASSSQGAGANVLTF. CDR3 bases: TGTGCCAGCAGTTCTCAGGGTGCCGGGGCCAACGTCCTGACTTTC. Using reference TRBV7-3 and TRBJ2-6 for the parts outside the CDR3, the full variable domain is GAGVSQTPSNKVTEKGKYVELRCDPISGHTALYWYRQSLGQGPEFLIYFQGTGAADDSGLPNDRFFAVRPEGSVSTLKIQRTERGDSAVYLCASSSQGAGANVLTFGAGSRLTVL.